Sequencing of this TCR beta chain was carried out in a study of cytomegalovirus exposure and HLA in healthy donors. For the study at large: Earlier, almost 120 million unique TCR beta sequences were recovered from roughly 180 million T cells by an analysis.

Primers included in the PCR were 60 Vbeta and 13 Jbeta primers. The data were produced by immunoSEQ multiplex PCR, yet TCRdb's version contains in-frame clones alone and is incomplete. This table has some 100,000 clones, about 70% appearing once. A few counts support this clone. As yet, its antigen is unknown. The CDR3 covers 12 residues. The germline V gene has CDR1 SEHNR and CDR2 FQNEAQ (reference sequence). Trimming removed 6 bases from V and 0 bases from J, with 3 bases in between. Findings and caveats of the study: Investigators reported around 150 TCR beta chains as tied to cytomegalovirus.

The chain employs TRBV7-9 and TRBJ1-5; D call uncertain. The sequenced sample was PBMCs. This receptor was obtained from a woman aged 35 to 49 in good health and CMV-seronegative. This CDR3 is CASSYSNQPQHF. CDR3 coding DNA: TGTGCCAGCAGTTATAGCAATCAGCCCCAGCATTTT.